These 20 T cell receptor beta chains share one sample of origin, sequenced in a study of beta chain features in type 1 diabetes. Investigators reverse transcribed all isolated RNA, so they sequenced expressed TCRB transcripts. The repertoire was sequenced with immunoSEQ multiplex PCR; TCRdb's copy has only in-frame clones and lacks some. The table records 300,000 to 400,000 clones, 10% to 15% of them present only once. The sample consisted of naive CD4+ T cells from blood. These receptors were obtained from a man between 18 and 35 years old in good health.

There are a few counts of this clone. The chain links TRBV28 to TRBJ1-2; D uncertain. CDR1 and CDR2 (germline): MDHEN, SYDVKM. The CDR3 sequence is 13 residues long. Trimming cost V 2 bases and J 4 bases, with 8 bases left between them. The chain's CDR3 is CASSLLGLYGYTF. In nucleotides, the CDR3 is TGTGCCAGCAGTTTACTCGGACTCTATGGCTACACCTTC.

A few counts support this clone. The gene calls are TRBV7-9 and TRBJ1-2, with a tentative D call TRBD1 (5 bases). Germline CDR1 SEHNR, CDR2 FQNEAQ (reference sequence). This CDR3 is 14 amino acids long. V dropped 1 base and J dropped 4 bases, with 10 bases sitting between them. CDR3 in amino acids: CASSLEGPSYGYTF. DNA of the CDR3: TGTGCCAGCAGCTTAGAGGGGCCCTCCTATGGCTACACCTTC.

This sequence joins TRBV7-8 and TRBJ2-7, with TRBD1 matching over 8 bases. V gave up 4 bases and J gave up 1 base; unmatched junction bases: 15. Per the germline V gene, CDR1 is SGHVS and CDR2 is FQNEAQ. The CDR3 contains 18 residues. In DNA, the CDR3 is TGTGCCAGCAGCTATCAACCACGGGCAGGGGGCATTTCCTACGAGCAGTACTTC. It specifies CASSYQPRAGGISYEQYF.

This clone was recorded a few times. The chain employs TRBV19 and TRBJ2-3; TRBD2 agrees at 7 bases. Germline V gene data show CDR1 as LNHDA and CDR2 as SQIVND (reference sequence). This CDR3 contains 15 residues. With 7 bases clipped from V and 5 bases from J, the junction kept 12 bases outside the gene matches. CDR3 protein: CASTGSGVAGDTQYF. The CDR3 bases are TGTGCCAGTACCGGAAGCGGGGTCGCGGGAGATACGCAGTATTTT.

This clone appeared a few times. V usage is TRBV5-1 and J usage is TRBJ2-3; D may be TRBD2 (5 bases). V was clipped by 4 bases and J by 1 base, with 13 bases between them. Germline-derived CDR1 and CDR2 are SGHRS and YFSETQ. CDR3 length: 15 residues. DNA for the CDR3: TGCGCCAGCAGCGGTTCCGGGAAACGCACAGATACGCAGTATTTT. This gives the protein CASSGSGKRTDTQYF.

As DNA, the CDR3 is TGTGCCAGCAGTTCTATCCGGGACAGGGGGCGAGAGACCCAGTACTTC. The encoded protein is CASSSIRDRGRETQYF. The chain uses TRBV6-5 and TRBJ2-5; 12 bases agree with TRBD1. V dropped 4 bases and J dropped 4; count of bases not matched to a gene: 7. The CDR3 covers 16 residues. CDR1 and CDR2 from the germline V gene are MNHEY and SVGAGI.

This clone turned up a few times. J is TRBJ2-5 and V is TRBV7-3; tentatively, D is TRBD2 (6 bases). This CDR3 contains 15 residues. Germline CDR1 SGHTA, CDR2 FQGTGA. The germline V and J ends were trimmed by 2 bases and 1 base, with 11 bases remaining between them. The CDR3: CASSLGLASQETQYF. The CDR3 nucleotides are TGTGCCAGCAGCTTAGGGCTAGCGAGCCAAGAGACCCAGTACTTC.

This clone was recorded a few times. The rearrangement joins TRBV28 to TRBJ2-3, with a possible D match to TRBD1 (6 bases). The CDR3 has 16 residues. Germline V gene sequence: CDR1 MDHEN, CDR2 SYDVKM. V lost 3 bases, J lost 0 bases, and 13 bases lay in between. The CDR3: CASSLADRTSTDTQYF. CDR3 nucleotide sequence: TGTGCCAGCAGTTTGGCCGACAGGACCAGCACAGATACGCAGTATTTT.

This clone was recorded a few times. The V and J genes are TRBV19 and TRBJ1-2; D uncertain. Germline V gene sequence: CDR1 LNHDA, CDR2 SQIVND (reference sequence). The V and J ends lost 2 bases and 1 base respectively, with 8 bases between them. The CDR3 covers 14 residues. CDR3 in amino acids: CASSISADNYGYTF. DNA for the CDR3: TGTGCCAGTAGTATAAGCGCAGATAACTATGGCTACACCTTC.

This clone was seen just once. This chain uses TRBV5-4 with TRBJ2-1; 10 nucleotides agree with TRBD1. Germline CDR1 is SGHNT and CDR2 is YYREEE (reference sequence). J was trimmed by 6 bases and V by 9 bases; bases with no gene match: 9. This CDR3 has 14 residues. The CDR3 protein is CATRQGAMANEQFF. DNA for the CDR3: TGTGCCACGCGACAGGGGGCGATGGCCAATGAGCAGTTCTTC.

The genes are TRBV4-3 and TRBJ2-1; possibly TRBD1 for D (6 bases). CDR3 length equals 15 residues. CDR1 and CDR2 (germline): LGHNA, YSLEER. V was shortened by 4 bases and J by 5 bases, with 15 bases between the two germline ends. The CDR3 loop reads CASSLGTPPDNEQFF. The CDR3 bases are TGCGCCAGCAGCCTCGGGACACCCCCGGACAATGAGCAGTTCTTC.

The sample holds a few counts of this clone. The rearrangement joins TRBV5-6 to TRBJ2-7; the D gene is possibly TRBD1 (5 bases). The CDR3 covers 14 residues. V lost 2 bases to trimming and J lost 3 bases, with 12 bases between them. Germline V gene lookup returns CDR1 SGHDT and CDR2 YYEEEE. DNA of the CDR3: TGTGCCAGCAGCTTTTTGCTGACAGTCTACGAGCAGTACTTC. This translates into CASSFLLTVYEQYF.

This clone was observed a handful of times. A junction boundary mismatches the germline segment, possibly from a read error. This chain uses TRBV18 with TRBJ1-2; no clear D. The germline V gene has CDR1 KGHSH and CDR2 LQKENI. CDR3 length equals 12 residues. The CDR3 DNA is TGTGCCAGCTCACTTTCGGACTACGGCTACACCTTC. It yields the protein CASSLSDYGYTF.

The chain joins TRBV4-3 to TRBJ2-1; D gene unclear. The CDR3 extends over 15 amino acids. V was clipped by 6 bases and J by 0 bases, with 12 bases between them. Germline CDR1 LGHNA, CDR2 YSLEER. In DNA, the CDR3 is TGCGCCAGCAGACCCAACCCTAGCTCCTACAATGAGCAGTTCTTC. It encodes CASRPNPSSYNEQFF.

This clone was seen a few times. The genes are TRBV18 and TRBJ2-7; TRBD1 matches at 9 bases. Germline CDR1 KGHSH, CDR2 LQKENI. Losses at the gene ends were 6 bases for V and 11 bases for J; bases not matched to a gene: 14. The CDR3 is made up of 14 amino acids. The CDR3 protein is CASSLQGANSGEYF. CDR3 nucleotide sequence: TGTGCCAGCTCCCTACAGGGGGCGAATTCGGGGGAGTACTTC.

The rearrangement uses TRBV19 and TRBJ1-2; a possible D gene is TRBD1 (6 bases). The germline V gene has CDR1 LNHDA and CDR2 SQIVND (reference sequence). This CDR3 contains 14 residues. Trimming shortened V by 5 bases and J by 2 bases, and 12 bases separated the two germline ends. The CDR3 DNA follows: TGTGCCAGTAGTGCCCTGAGGGGGAACTATGGCTACACCTTC. Translating it yields CASSALRGNYGYTF.

V and J are TRBV7-2 and TRBJ2-1; no reliable D call. The germline V gene encodes CDR1 SGHTA and CDR2 FQGNSA. V was clipped by 0 bases and J by 7 bases, with 10 bases between them. CDR3 size: 14 residues. The CDR3 is CASSLAGLLNEQFF. For the CDR3, the DNA is TGTGCCAGCAGCTTAGCGGGCCTACTGAATGAGCAGTTCTTC.

This clone turned up a few times. V gene TRBV7-6 combines with J gene TRBJ2-1, with a tentative D call TRBD2 (6 bases). Trimming removed 2 bases from V and 7 bases from J, with 12 bases in between. Germline assignment: CDR1 SGHVS and CDR2 FNYEAQ. The CDR3 length is 14 residues. CDR3 sequence reads: CASSLRAGRNEQFF. CDR3 coding DNA: TGTGCCAGCAGCTTAAGAGCGGGCCGGAATGAGCAGTTCTTC.

The rearrangement joins TRBV6-1 to TRBJ2-7; 9 positions match TRBD1. Germline values: CDR1 MNHNS, CDR2 SASEGT. The V gene end was trimmed by 6 bases and the J gene end by 4 bases; junction bases not matched to a gene: 10. The CDR3 has 15 amino acids. CDR3: CASRDPGTGRYEQYF. CDR3 bases: TGTGCCAGCAGGGACCCCGGGACAGGGAGATACGAGCAGTACTTC.

The rearrangement links TRBV11-3 to TRBJ2-1; 7 nucleotides match TRBD1. This CDR3 spans 15 amino acids. After removal of 5 bases from V and 3 bases from J, the junction contained 7 bases not matched to a gene. The V gene's germline CDR1 is SGHNT and CDR2 YENEEA. The CDR3 coding sequence is TGTGCCAGCAGCGGTACAGGGGAAGGCTACAATGAGCAGTTCTTC. Translated: CASSGTGEGYNEQFF.